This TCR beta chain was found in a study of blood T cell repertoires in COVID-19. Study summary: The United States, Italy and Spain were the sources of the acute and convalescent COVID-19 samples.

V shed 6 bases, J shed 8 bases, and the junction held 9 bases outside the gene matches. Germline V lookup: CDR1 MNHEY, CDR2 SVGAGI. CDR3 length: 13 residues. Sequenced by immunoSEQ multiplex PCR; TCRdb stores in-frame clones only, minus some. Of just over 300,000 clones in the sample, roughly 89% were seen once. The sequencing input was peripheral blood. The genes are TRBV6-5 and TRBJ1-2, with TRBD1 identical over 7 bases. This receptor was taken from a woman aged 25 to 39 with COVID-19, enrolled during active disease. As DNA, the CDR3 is TGTGCCAGCAGCTACGGACAGGCCTACGGCTACACCTTC. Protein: CASSYGQAYGYTF.